Presented here are 32 T cell receptor beta chains from one specimen sequenced in a study of response to subunit inactivated influenza vaccine. TCRdb re-derived calls from the RT-PCR reads in MiXCR, one entry per CDR3 protein. The table shows more than 700,000 distinct CDR3 sequences, with 21% occurring only once. Sequences were derived from PBMCs from blood, sampled around 5 days after vaccination. All receptors derive from a middle-aged man who received an inactivated influenza vaccine.

V and J are TRBV6-5 and TRBJ2-7, with unresolved D. Trimming took 8 bases from V and 0 from J, leaving 5 bases between them. The germline CDR1 and CDR2 sequences are MNHEY and SVGAGI. CDR3 size: 11 residues. The CDR3 is CASWRSYEQYF. DNA for the CDR3: TGTGCCAGCTGGCGCTCCTACGAGCAGTACTTC.

The chain joins TRBV18 to TRBJ2-1, with D unresolved. The CDR3 loop spans 12 amino acids. Germline values: CDR1 KGHSH, CDR2 LQKENI. V was shortened by 3 bases and J by 5 bases, with 5 bases between the two germline ends. As DNA, the CDR3 is TGTGCCAGCTCACCCTTGAACAATGAGCAGTTCTTC. Translation gives CASSPLNNEQFF.

This clonotype has a handful of counts. This sequence joins TRBV4-3 and TRBJ2-7; the D call may be TRBD1 or TRBD2 (5 bases each). V was cut by 4 bases and J by 0 bases, with 13 bases left in between. Germline assignment: CDR1 LGHNA and CDR2 YSLEER. CDR3 length equals 15 residues. The CDR3, as DNA: TGCGCCAGCAGCCCATATCGTGGGGGCTCCTACGAGCAGTACTTC. Its translation: CASSPYRGGSYEQYF.

The CDR3 protein is CAIGRSLAAYNEQFF. Written as DNA, the CDR3 is TGTGCCATAGGGAGATCTCTAGCGGCTTACAATGAGCAGTTCTTC. The V call is TRBV6-2 or TRBV6-3, the J call TRBJ2-1, with 7 nucleotides matching TRBD2. The CDR3 covers 15 residues. Per the germline V gene, CDR1 is MNHEY and CDR2 is SVGEGT. The V segment lost 10 bases and the J segment 4 bases; nucleotides outside the gene matches: 13.

This clonotype was detected a few times. The V and J genes are TRBV14 and TRBJ2-6; D is unresolved. This CDR3 has 17 residues. The ends were cut back, 1 base at V and 5 bases at J, with 15 bases in the middle. Germline V gene lookup returns CDR1 SGHDN and CDR2 FVKESK. Written as DNA, the CDR3 is TGTGCCAGCAGCCAAGGTCAGACTCGTACGAGGGCCAACGTCCTGACTTTC. Residues: CASSQGQTRTRANVLTF.

The rearrangement joins TRBV10-1 to TRBJ2-2, with D possibly being TRBD1 (6 bases). Germline V lookup: CDR1 WNHNN, CDR2 SYGVQD (reference sequence). The CDR3 consists of 15 residues. The V gene lost 4 bases and the J gene lost 5 bases, with 14 bases spanning the gap. CDR3 amino acids: CASSVGALGTGELFF. CDR3 sequence (DNA): TGCGCCAGCAGTGTGGGGGCGCTGGGGACCGGGGAGCTGTTTTTT.

The CDR3 region is CASSPRFGVGTEAFF. The CDR3 DNA follows: TGTGCCAGCAGTCCCAGGTTTGGGGTGGGGACTGAAGCTTTCTTT. This sequence joins TRBV12-3 or TRBV12-4 and TRBJ1-1; D gene ambiguous. Trimming took 5 bases from V and 5 from J, leaving 18 bases between them. CDR3 length: 15 residues.

This clonotype appeared a few times. The V call is TRBV7-9, the J call TRBJ2-7; TRBD1 aligns across 7 bases. The length of the CDR3 is 16 residues. The V segment lost 1 base and the J segment 4 bases; nucleotides outside the gene matches: 10. Looked up from germline, CDR1 is SEHNR and CDR2 is FQNEAQ (reference sequence). The DNA for the CDR3 is TGTGCCAGCAGCTTAGAGAGGACAGGACCAGGATACGAGCAGTACTTC. This encodes CASSLERTGPGYEQYF.

The rearrangement joins TRBV20-1 to TRBJ1-3; the D is unclear. In germline, CDR1 is DFQATT, CDR2 SNEGSKA (reference sequence). The V and J ends lost 2 bases and 0 bases respectively, with 14 bases between them. The CDR3 has 16 amino acids. DNA of the CDR3: TGCAGTGCTAGAAGTCAGTCCGCCTTCTCTGGAAACACCATATATTTT. Residues: CSARSQSAFSGNTIYF.

This clonotype was counted many times. The chain combines TRBV9 with TRBJ2-2; D not resolved. Per germline, CDR1 SGDLS and CDR2 YYNGEE. V was clipped by 2 bases and J by 0 bases, with 5 bases between them. This CDR3 is built from 14 residues. The CDR3 loop reads CASSVSANTGELFF. The CDR3 bases are TGTGCCAGCAGCGTCTCAGCGAACACCGGGGAGCTGTTTTTT.

Ten or more counts support this clonotype. This chain joins TRBV20-1 and TRBJ1-5; D might be TRBD1 (5 bases). V was pared by 6 bases and J by 4 bases, with 13 bases between. There are 13 residues in the CDR3. Germline V lookup: CDR1 DFQATT, CDR2 SNEGSKA (reference sequence). CDR3 region: CSAVHQGNQPQHF. The CDR3 coding sequence is TGCAGTGCAGTTCACCAGGGAAATCAGCCCCAGCATTTT.

This clonotype was counted ten times or more. The chain uses TRBV12-3 or TRBV12-4 and TRBJ2-7, with a weak D call TRBD1 (6 bases). The CDR3 is made up of 17 amino acids. The V end was cut by 5 bases, the J end by 2 bases, with 22 bases between. CDR3 sequence (DNA): TGTGCCAGCAGTCCCATGCGGACAGCCACACTACCCTACGAGCAGTACTTC. Amino acid sequence: CASSPMRTATLPYEQYF.

This clonotype occurred a few times. The rearrangement joins TRBV5-6 to TRBJ2-1; TRBD1 aligns across 9 bases. Germline values: CDR1 SGHDT, CDR2 YYEEEE. The CDR3 runs 15 residues. Trimming at V came to 1 base and at J to 4 bases, leaving 3 bases not matched to a gene. CDR3 in amino acids: CASSLWDRAYNEQFF. The CDR3 DNA is TGTGCCAGCAGCTTGTGGGACAGGGCATACAATGAGCAGTTCTTC.

This clonotype has only a few counts. This sequence joins TRBV20-1 and TRBJ2-7; TRBD1 aligns across 9 bases. The germline CDR1 and CDR2 sequences are DFQATT and SNEGSKA (reference sequence). The CDR3 runs to 16 residues. The trim removed 2 bases at V and 2 bases at J, leaving 10 bases unmatched. CDR3 protein: CSARPHPGTGTYEQYF. The CDR3 DNA sequence: TGCAGTGCTAGACCTCACCCCGGGACAGGGACCTACGAGCAGTACTTC.

This clonotype was picked up a small number of times. The rearrangement uses TRBV10-3 and TRBJ1-2; no reliable D call. This CDR3 has 17 residues. CDR1 is ENHRY and CDR2 is SYGVKD in the germline V gene. V was cut by 3 bases and J by 4 bases, with 21 bases left in between. CDR3: CAISDEGLKAKSYGYTF. Here the CDR3 DNA reads TGTGCCATCAGTGACGAAGGGTTGAAGGCAAAGTCCTATGGCTACACCTTC.

The V and J genes are TRBV5-1 and TRBJ1-1; maybe TRBD1 (5 bases). The CDR3 is made up of 14 amino acids. V was cut by 5 bases and J by 2 bases, with 13 bases left in between. The germline gives CDR1 SGHRS, CDR2 YFSETQ. Written as DNA, the CDR3 is TGCGCCAGCAGACGAAAAGGGGACAACACTGAAGCTTTCTTT. This sequence encodes CASRRKGDNTEAFF.

This clonotype has only a few counts. The rearrangement joins TRBV5-4 to TRBJ2-1, with D possibly TRBD2 on 5 matching bases. V shed 5 bases and J shed 2 bases, with 14 bases lying between them. The CDR3 extends over 15 amino acids. Germline CDR1 reads SGHNT; CDR2 reads YYREEE (reference sequence). CDR3 sequence reads: CASSPGGSAYNEQFF. CDR3 sequence (DNA): TGTGCCAGCAGTCCCGGAGGTAGCGCCTACAATGAGCAGTTCTTC.

This clonotype has at least ten counts. The rearrangement joins TRBV12-3 or TRBV12-4 to TRBJ2-7; no clear D. V lost 2 bases and J lost 4, with 9 bases in between. The CDR3 contains 13 residues. For the CDR3, the DNA is TGTGCCAGCAGTTTAAACGGACGGTACGAGCAGTACTTC. Translating gives CASSLNGRYEQYF.

The J gene is TRBJ1-2, the V gene TRBV7-9; the match to TRBD1 covers 7 bases. J was trimmed by 4 bases and V by 4 bases; bases with no gene match: 9. Germline CDR1 is SEHNR and CDR2 is FQNEAQ (reference sequence). The CDR3 runs 15 residues. CDR3 bases: TGTGCCAGCAGCTACCAGGGGGGGAGAGGCTATGGCTACACCTTC. It is translated as CASSYQGGRGYGYTF.

This rearrangement joins TRBV28 to TRBJ2-7; TRBD1 agrees at 7 bases. The V segment lost 4 bases and the J segment 2 bases; nucleotides outside the gene matches: 8. This CDR3 is 15 amino acids long. Germline CDR1 MDHEN, CDR2 SYDVKM. The CDR3 loop is CASSYNRQGTYEQYF. Written as DNA, the CDR3 is TGTGCCAGCAGTTATAATCGACAGGGTACCTACGAGCAGTACTTC.

The rearrangement uses TRBV12-3 or TRBV12-4 and TRBJ2-5; tentative D call: TRBD2 (7 bases). V was pared by 7 bases and J by 5 bases, with 11 bases between. There are 12 residues in the CDR3. The CDR3 DNA sequence: TGTGCCAGCACTGGGGGGGCCGAGACCCAGTACTTC. This sequence encodes CASTGGAETQYF.

Notes on this clonotype: A read error may explain this, as a much larger clone is one base away. V usage is TRBV10-3 and J usage is TRBJ1-1; D unclear. V was clipped by 2 bases and J by 2 bases, with 12 bases between them. The CDR3 spans 15 residues. The germline V gene encodes CDR1 ENHRY and CDR2 SYGVKD. CDR3 sequence: CAISEVVSGNTEAFF. Written as DNA, the CDR3 is TGTGCCATCAGTGAGGTAGTTTCAGGAAACACTGAAGCTTTCTTT.

The chain joins TRBV6-1 to TRBJ1-1; a weak D match, TRBD1 (6 bases). The germline CDR1 and CDR2 sequences are MNHNS and SASEGT. The CDR3 is made up of 15 amino acids. Deletions cut 9 bases from V and 0 bases from J, with 17 bases between. CDR3 sequence (DNA): TGTGCCAGTCAGCGGGGGGCCGGCGTGAACACTGAAGCTTTCTTT. This codes for CASQRGAGVNTEAFF.

This clonotype showed up many times. This chain uses TRBV5-1 with TRBJ1-2; the D is unclear. This CDR3 contains 14 residues. Germline lookup yields CDR1 SGHRS and CDR2 YFSETQ. V was cut by 1 base and J by 3 bases, with 10 bases left in between. The CDR3, as DNA: TGCGCCAGCAGCTTGAGTGGTGATTACTATGGCTACACCTTC. The encoded protein is CASSLSGDYYGYTF.

This clonotype was observed a handful of times. The gene calls are TRBV7-8 and TRBJ2-7, with D possibly being TRBD1 or TRBD2 (5 bases each). There are 14 residues in the CDR3. Germline values: CDR1 SGHVS, CDR2 FQNEAQ. The V gene lost 6 bases and the J gene lost 6 bases, with 18 bases spanning the gap. The CDR3 region is CASRLGEGLGEQYF. In nucleotides, the CDR3 is TGTGCCAGCAGGTTGGGTGAGGGGTTGGGCGAGCAGTACTTC.

The rearrangement uses TRBV15 and TRBJ1-5; no reliable D call. The CDR3 is 12 residues long. The V and J ends lost 4 bases and 2 bases respectively, with 3 bases between them. Germline V gene lookup returns CDR1 LNHNV and CDR2 YYDKDF (reference sequence). The CDR3 nucleotides are TGTGCCACCAGCATAGGCAATCAGCCCCAGCATTTT. The encoded protein is CATSIGNQPQHF. The full variable domain, in which reference TRBV15 and TRBJ1-5 provide the parts outside the CDR3, is DAMVIQNPRYQVTQFGKPVTLSCSQTLNHNVMYWYQQKSSQAPKLLFHYYDKDFNNEADTPDNFQSRRPNTSFCFLDIRSPGLGDTAMYLCATSIGNQPQHFGDGTRLSIL.

At least ten counts were recorded for this clonotype. The V gene is TRBV28, the J gene TRBJ1-1, with a weak D call TRBD1 (6 bases). Trimming removed 3 bases from V and 4 bases from J, with 12 bases in between. The CDR3 spans 14 residues. Germline values: CDR1 MDHEN, CDR2 SYDVKM. The CDR3 loop is CASSFYGGPTEAFF. The CDR3 nucleotides are TGTGCCAGCAGTTTTTATGGGGGGCCCACTGAAGCTTTCTTT.

This clonotype came up a few times. This rearrangement joins TRBV12-3 or TRBV12-4 to TRBJ2-4, with 8 bases lining up with TRBD1. J lost 4 bases, V lost 1 base, and 0 bases had no gene match. This CDR3 has 14 amino acids. The CDR3 sequence: CASSLGQGKNIQYF. For the CDR3, the DNA is TGTGCCAGCAGTTTAGGACAGGGGAAAAACATTCAGTACTTC.

The V call is TRBV20-1, the J call TRBJ2-1; D gene uncertain. CDR1 and CDR2 from the germline V gene are DFQATT and SNEGSKA (reference sequence). V dropped 0 bases and J dropped 5 bases, with 5 bases sitting between them. The CDR3 totals 12 residues. The CDR3 loop reads CSARDRNNEQFF. CDR3 DNA sequence: TGCAGTGCTAGAGACAGGAACAATGAGCAGTTCTTC.

V usage is TRBV5-6 and J usage is TRBJ2-7; no clear D. V was cut by 2 bases and J by 6 bases, with 12 bases left in between. CDR3 length: 13 residues. Germline CDR1 SGHDT, CDR2 YYEEEE. CDR3 DNA: TGTGCCAGCAGCTTTTGGGGTCGTGGCGAGCAGTACTTC. This gives the protein CASSFWGRGEQYF.

The chain carries TRBV27 and TRBJ1-2; TRBD1 might be the D (6 bases). Germline V gene data show CDR1 as MNHEY and CDR2 as SMNVEV (reference sequence). V was cut by 2 bases and J by 4 bases, with 11 bases left in between. The CDR3 spans 14 residues. CDR3 in amino acids: CASSLGQSPYGYTF. The CDR3 DNA reads as TGTGCCAGCAGTTTAGGACAGAGCCCCTATGGCTACACCTTC.

This clonotype was observed a few times. CDR3 loop: CASSPQPGLQETQYF. CDR3 bases: TGTGCCAGCAGCCCACAGCCGGGACTACAAGAGACCCAGTACTTC. The V call is TRBV4-2, the J call TRBJ2-5, with TRBD2 matching over 7 bases. CDR1 is LGHNA, CDR2 YNFKEQ, per germline. The CDR3 has 15 residues. After removal of 4 bases from V and 2 bases from J, the junction contained 7 bases not matched to a gene.